This TCR beta chain was captured by sequencing in a study of shared clonotypes between healthy human individuals (dated by TCRdb to the early 2020s). For the wider study: Two women and three men aged 18 to 49 years were included in the cohort. To estimate repertoire size and how much clonotype sharing occurs between individuals, the study deeply sequenced the blood TCR repertoires of roughly 5 healthy adults. Different laboratories and diverse techniques were used to prepare libraries and sequence TCR repertoires, to increase sequencing depth and limit assay-specific biases. Per donor, leukapheresis produced somewhere between about 0.9 and 9.5 billion PBMCs. For each donor, three plates each were used for CD4 naive and CD4 memory, two plates were used for CD8 naive, and one plate was used for CD8 memory.

Here is what the overall study found, with its caveats: Incomplete sequencing was indicated by rarefaction of sorted-subset datasets, despite the large sequencing depth. When four donors were compared, the shared fraction of clonotypes was approximately 5% for naive CD4, less than 4% for naive CD8, 2% to 2.5% for memory CD4, and 0.3% to 0.5% for memory CD8. Only blood was sampled, and tissue TCR repertoires likely differ from those in blood. Larger estimated clonotype richness was generally found for naive subsets than for memory subsets. Pairwise subsampling led to the expectation that sequencing depth would affect the degree of clonotype sharing among donors. Compared with non-shared clonotypes, clonotypes shared by all four sorted-subset donors had higher generation probabilities. Because the study included a small number of donors, the genetic and exposure-history diversity represented was limited.

Using the deep immunoSEQ assay, multiplex PCR amplified TCR CDR3 regions from genomic DNA. Genomic DNA extracted from each cell subset was distributed evenly over all wells of several immunoSEQ 96-well plates, and each plate served as one replicate. For sorted subsets, each replicate PCR was loaded with 200 to 250 ng genomic DNA, equivalent to approximately 27,000 T cell genomes. Purified libraries were measured with a Qubit 3.0 fluorometer, size-checked on a Bioanalyzer 2100, and measured again with the KAPA Library Quantification kit. A separate single-read 150-cycle Illumina NextSeq 550 flow cell was used to sequence each immunoSEQ 96-well plate. The paper's processing steps were these. The immunoSEQ output contained only junctional sequences without quality scores, so filtering could not match that applied to full-length reads. To assign V/J genes and CDR3, sequences were annotated against IMGT germline references using PyIR, a Python wrapper for IgBLAST v1.9. Reads were removed for weak V/J assignments (E-value above 1e-6), missing CDR3, stop codons, out-of-frame junctions, or ambiguous translated residues. V3J clonotypes were defined as sequences sharing the same inferred V gene, J gene, and CDR3 amino acid sequence. The percentage overlap between two repertoires was calculated by dividing the number of shared unique clonotypes by the size of the smaller repertoire. Richness of each repertoire was evaluated using RTK rarefaction, the Chao1 estimator, and Recon v2.1 estimates of unobserved clonotypes. For all TCRbeta clonotypes obtained by the gDNA method from a handful of donors, generation probabilities were computed with OLGA. Sourced from immuneACCESS, this table was stored by TCRdb with only in-frame sequences that have V and J called. A share of the clones is absent; for the studies checked, an unresolved V gene accounts for under half, and the remainder has no known explanation. V and J calls and clone size are those listed in that table; D and trimming were worked out from the DNA. The sample table holds 2 million to 2.5 million clones, of which 92% were seen once. Around 0.4% of the sample goes to the ten largest clones.

A note on this clone: Its antigen remains unidentified. No base quality information exists; no much larger clone differs at one position.

Donors were healthy HIV-negative adults with no recently reported acute infections or vaccinations. All donors were Caucasian adults living in Nashville, Tennessee, USA. CD4+ T cells were enriched by magnetic negative selection; naive cells were then positively selected on CD45RA, and the negative fraction formed the memory subset. After blood collection by leukapheresis, PBMCs were isolated using Ficoll-Histopaque density gradient centrifugation and then cryopreserved in the vapor phase of liquid nitrogen. Purity and quantity of every magnetically sorted T cell population were checked by analytical flow cytometry. From each sorted fraction, genomic DNA was isolated and quantified by UV absorbance on a Nanodrop 2000c. The junction shows trimming of 4 bases on V and 1 base on J, plus 7 bases between the germline ends. The CDR3 contains 13 residues, cysteine and phenylalanine counted. Only the CDR3 portion is preserved as DNA: 39 bases, with reading frame beginning at the first base. The CDR1 and CDR2 encoded by the germline V gene are SGHTA and FQGTGA.

The sequencing sample was made of naive CD4+ T cells from PBMCs. Sample cell subset or site, as interpreted from the label and publication: CD45RA+ positively selected. The TCR originated in a man aged 18-30 years in good health. Some clones in this sample may be carry-over from other donors' samples. The chain uses TRBV7-3 and TRBJ2-5; the D region possibly corresponds to TRBD2 (5 bases align). The CDR3 is CASSSGGQETQYF. The DNA is TGTGCCAGCAGCTCAGGAGGCCAAGAGACCCAGTACTTC.